Here is one T cell receptor beta chain with its context. These data belong to a study of Graves' ophthalmopathy and Graves' hyperthyroidism. Amplified material comprised TCR beta CDR3 regions derived from RNA transcripts. First-round RT-PCR employed HTBI primers, with a second-round multiplex PCR after it. TCRdb re-called the multiplex PCR reads through MiXCR, storing one row per CDR3 protein. Found here are hundreds of thousands of distinct CDR3 sequences, 35% to 50% of them singletons; the top ten hold about 3.3%. The junction had 9 bases not matched to a gene; V was cut back by 6 bases and J by 8 bases. CDR3 size: 13 residues.

This sequence joins TRBV12-3 or TRBV12-4 and TRBJ1-2; 7 positions match TRBD1. The TCR was taken from an adult man with Graves' ophthalmopathy. Material for sequencing was peripheral blood. CDR3 protein: CASSGTALNGYTF. CDR3 DNA sequence: TGTGCCAGCAGCGGGACAGCCCTTAACGGCTACACCTTC.